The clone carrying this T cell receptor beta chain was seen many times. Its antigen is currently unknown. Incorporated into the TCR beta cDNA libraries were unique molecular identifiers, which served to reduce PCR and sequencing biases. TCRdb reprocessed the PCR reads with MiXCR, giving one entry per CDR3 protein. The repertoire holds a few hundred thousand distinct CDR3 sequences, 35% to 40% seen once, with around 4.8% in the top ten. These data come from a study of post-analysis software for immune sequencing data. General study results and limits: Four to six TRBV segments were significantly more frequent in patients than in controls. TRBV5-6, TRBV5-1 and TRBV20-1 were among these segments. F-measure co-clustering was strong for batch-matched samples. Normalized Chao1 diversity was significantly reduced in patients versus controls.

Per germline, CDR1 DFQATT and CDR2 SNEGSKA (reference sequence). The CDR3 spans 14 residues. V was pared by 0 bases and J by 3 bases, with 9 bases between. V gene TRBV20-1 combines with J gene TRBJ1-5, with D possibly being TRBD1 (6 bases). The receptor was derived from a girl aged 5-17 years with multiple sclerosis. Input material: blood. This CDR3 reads CSARDPGANQPQHF. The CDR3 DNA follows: TGCAGTGCTAGAGATCCAGGGGCCAATCAGCCCCAGCATTTT.